At least ten counts were recorded for the clone carrying this TCR beta chain. Authors of the study amplified TCR beta CDR3 regions from RNA transcripts. The primer set for the first-round RT-PCR of the TCR CDR3 was HTBI. TCRdb itself ran the multiplex PCR reads through MiXCR, one entry per CDR3 protein. The data hold a few hundred thousand distinct CDR3 sequences, with around 20% observed a single time. The study excluded patients with uncontrolled infection, other autoimmune disease, pregnancy or lactation. The data are from a study of T cells in Graves' hyperthyroidism and ophthalmopathy. V lost 8 bases and J 3 bases, leaving 11 bases between the germline ends. Looked up from germline, CDR1 is ENHRY and CDR2 is SYGVKD. This CDR3 region has 12 residues.

The specimen was blood. This clonotype was sampled from a woman between 45 and 65 years old with Graves' hyperthyroidism. The V and J genes are TRBV10-3 and TRBJ2-7; D remains ambiguous. The CDR3 sequence: CAISGENYEQYF. CDR3 nucleotide sequence: TGTGCCATCTCCGGTGAAAACTACGAGCAGTACTTC.